This T cell receptor (beta chain) appears in the sequencing data of a study of radiation and T cells in renal cell carcinoma. Turning to the study itself: Nephrectomy followed 15 Gy stereotactic body radiation by 4 weeks.

The time point was: blood 2 weeks post-SBRT. Specified treatment: 15 Gy SBRT to primary tumor, nephrectomy 4 weeks later. Germline assignment: CDR1 KGHSH and CDR2 LQKENI. This CDR3 has 16 residues. J was trimmed by 6 bases and V by 4 bases; bases with no gene match: 9. Points from the study as a whole: In blood, top tumor clones expanded by 2 weeks, shrinking by 4. Pretreatment tumor biopsies were lacking, so baseline clonotypes are unknown.

Comments on this clone: Antigen specificity is unknown.

Repertoires were generated with immunoSEQ multiplex PCR, while TCRdb's copy carries only in-frame clones and drops some. The sample records more than 95,000 clones, roughly four fifths being singletons. This sequence was found in a man in his fifties with renal cell carcinoma. Sequences were derived from blood, sampled from a patient whose treatment included radiotherapy and nephrectomy. V is TRBV18 and J is TRBJ2-7, with 13 bases that match TRBD2. The CDR3 DNA is TGTGCCAGCTCACAGGGGACTAGCGGGATCCTAGGCGAGCAGTACTTC. Protein sequence: CASSQGTSGILGEQYF.